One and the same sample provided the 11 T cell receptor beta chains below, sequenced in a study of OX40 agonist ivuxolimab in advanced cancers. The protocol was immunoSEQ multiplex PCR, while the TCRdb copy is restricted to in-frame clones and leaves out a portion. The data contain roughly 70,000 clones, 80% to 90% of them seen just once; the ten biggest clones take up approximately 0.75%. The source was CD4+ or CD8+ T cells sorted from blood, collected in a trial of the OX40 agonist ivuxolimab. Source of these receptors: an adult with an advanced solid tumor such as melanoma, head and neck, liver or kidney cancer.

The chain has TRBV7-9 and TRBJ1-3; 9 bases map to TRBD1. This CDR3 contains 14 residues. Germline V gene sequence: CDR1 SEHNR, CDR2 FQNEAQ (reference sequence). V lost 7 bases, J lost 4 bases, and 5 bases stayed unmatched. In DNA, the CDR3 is TGTGCCAGCACCTCCGACAGGGGGGGAAACACCATATATTTT. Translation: CASTSDRGGNTIYF.

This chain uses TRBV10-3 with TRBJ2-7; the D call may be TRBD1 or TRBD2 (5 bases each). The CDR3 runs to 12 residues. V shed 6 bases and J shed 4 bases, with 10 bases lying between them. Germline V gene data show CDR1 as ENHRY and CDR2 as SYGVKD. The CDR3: CAIRPGTYEQYF. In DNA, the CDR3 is TGTGCCATCAGGCCCGGGACGTACGAGCAGTACTTC.

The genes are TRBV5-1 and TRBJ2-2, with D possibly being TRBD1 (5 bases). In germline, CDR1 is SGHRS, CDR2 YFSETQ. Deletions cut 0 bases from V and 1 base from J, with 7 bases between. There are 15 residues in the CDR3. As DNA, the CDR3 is TGCGCCAGCAGCTTGGGGGGCCGGAACACCGGGGAGCTGTTTTTT. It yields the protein CASSLGGRNTGELFF.

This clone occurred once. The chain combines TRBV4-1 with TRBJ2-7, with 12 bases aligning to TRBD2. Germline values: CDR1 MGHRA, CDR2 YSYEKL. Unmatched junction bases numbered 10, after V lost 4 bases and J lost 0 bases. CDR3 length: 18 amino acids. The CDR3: CASSLRTSGETFSYEQYF. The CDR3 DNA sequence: TGCGCCAGCAGCCTGAGGACTAGCGGGGAAACTTTCTCCTACGAGCAGTACTTC.

CDR3 sequence: CASSLAKNTEAFF. Written as DNA, the CDR3 is TGCGCCAGCAGCTTGGCCAAAAACACTGAAGCTTTCTTT. The V gene is TRBV5-1, the J gene TRBJ1-1, with D unresolved. The CDR3 runs to 13 residues. Trimming removed 0 bases at V and 2 bases at J, with 5 bases between. Germline V lookup: CDR1 SGHRS, CDR2 YFSETQ. The entire variable domain, with the rest obtained from reference TRBV5-1 and TRBJ1-1, is as follows: KAGVTQTPRYLIKTRGQQVTLSCSPISGHRSVSWYQQTPGQGLQFLFEYFSETQRNKGNFPGRFSGRQFSNSRSEMNVSTLELGDSALYLCASSLAKNTEAFFGQGTRLTVV.

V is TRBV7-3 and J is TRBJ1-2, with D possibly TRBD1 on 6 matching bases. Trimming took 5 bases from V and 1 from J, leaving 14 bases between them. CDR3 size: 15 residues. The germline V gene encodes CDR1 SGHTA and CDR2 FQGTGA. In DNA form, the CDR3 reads TGTGCCAGCAGCCCCGGACAGCCGTTTAACTATGGCTACACCTTC. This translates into CASSPGQPFNYGYTF.

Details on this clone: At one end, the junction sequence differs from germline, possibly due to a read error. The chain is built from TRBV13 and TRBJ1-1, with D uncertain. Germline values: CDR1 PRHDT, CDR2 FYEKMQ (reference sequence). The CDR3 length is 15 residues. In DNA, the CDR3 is TGTGCCGGCAGCGACGAGACTTGGGGTCGGACTGAAGCTTTCTTT. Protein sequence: CAGSDETWGRTEAFF.

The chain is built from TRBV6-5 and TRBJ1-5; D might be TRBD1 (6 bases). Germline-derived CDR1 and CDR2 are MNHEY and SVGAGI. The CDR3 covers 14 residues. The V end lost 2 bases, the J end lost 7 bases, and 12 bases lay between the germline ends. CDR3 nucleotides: TGTGCCAGCAGTTACCGAGGGGGAAACCAGCCCCAGCATTTT. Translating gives CASSYRGGNQPQHF.

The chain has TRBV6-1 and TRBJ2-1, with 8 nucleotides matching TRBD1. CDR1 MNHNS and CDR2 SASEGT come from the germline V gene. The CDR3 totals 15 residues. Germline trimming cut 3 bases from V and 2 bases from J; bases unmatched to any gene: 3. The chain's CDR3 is CASSDPGQAYNEQFF. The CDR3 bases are TGTGCCAGCAGTGACCCGGGACAGGCCTACAATGAGCAGTTCTTC.

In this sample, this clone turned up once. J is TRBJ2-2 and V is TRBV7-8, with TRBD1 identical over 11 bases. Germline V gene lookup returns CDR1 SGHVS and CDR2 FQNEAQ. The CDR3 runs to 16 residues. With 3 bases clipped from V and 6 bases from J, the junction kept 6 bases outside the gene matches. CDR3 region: CASSFSAGQGAGELFF. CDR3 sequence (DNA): TGTGCCAGCAGCTTTTCCGCGGGACAGGGGGCCGGGGAGCTGTTTTTT.

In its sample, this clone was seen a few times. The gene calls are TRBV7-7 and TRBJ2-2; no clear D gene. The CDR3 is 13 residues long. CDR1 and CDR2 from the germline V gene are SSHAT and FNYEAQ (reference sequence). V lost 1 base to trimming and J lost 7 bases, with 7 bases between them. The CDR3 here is CASSLETGGELFF. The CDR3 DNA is TGTGCCAGCAGCTTAGAGACGGGCGGGGAGCTGTTTTTT.